This T cell receptor (beta chain) is from a study of beta chain features in type 1 diabetes. Over 95% purity was reached by all sorted populations. The sequenced template was cDNA made from the entire isolated RNA. The assay was immunoSEQ multiplex PCR, and TCRdb's table has in-frame clones only and misses some. The sample yields 300,000 to 450,000 clones, around 9.6% seen once. Study-level findings and limits: Moderately but significantly shorter TCRB CDR3s were found in Type 1 diabetes patients in all four CD4+ subsets.

The V segment lost 6 bases and the J segment 6 bases; nucleotides outside the gene matches: 10. CDR1 is SNHLY, CDR2 FYNNEI, per germline. The CDR3 is made up of 14 amino acids. This clone was recorded many times. Antigen: not known. This chain connects TRBV2 to TRBJ2-7, with TRBD2 identical over 8 bases. This clonotype was obtained from a man aged 25 to 40 with type 1 diabetes. Input material: central memory CD4+ T cells from blood. DNA of the CDR3: TGTGCCAGCAGCCCGGGACTAGTGATGGGCGAGCAGTACTTC. Amino acid sequence: CASSPGLVMGEQYF.